The rows below give T cell receptor beta chains drawn from one sample of a study of blood T cell repertoires in COVID-19. The protocol was immunoSEQ multiplex PCR, while the TCRdb copy is restricted to in-frame clones and leaves out a portion. The table includes under 150,000 clones, 75% to 85% detected once. Sequenced input: peripheral blood. Receptors originate from a man aged 55 to 70 with active or convalescent COVID-19. CDR3s include the opening cysteine and the closing phenylalanine or tryptophan. A D gene is named only where the DNA matches it firmly. Clone size is stated in some rows and not others, as once, few, many or a class when expanded.

CDR3 protein: CASSEAMTRELYEQYF
CDR3 DNA: TGTGCCAGCAGTGAAGCGATGACCAGGGAACTATACGAGCAGTACTTC
J gene: TRBJ2-7
clone size: many
D gene: .
V gene: TRBV6-1

CDR3 protein: CASSLETGQNYNSPLHF
CDR3 DNA: TGTGCCAGCAGCTTGGAGACGGGACAGAATTATAATTCACCCCTCCACTTT
J gene: TRBJ1-6
clone size: .
D gene: TRBD1
V gene: TRBV7-8

CDR3 protein: CASSPYGGRAEQYF
CDR3 DNA: TGTGCCAGCAGTCCCTACGGAGGGAGGGCCGAGCAGTACTTC
J gene: TRBJ2-7
clone size: .
D gene: TRBD2
V gene: TRBV27

CDR3 protein: CASSSPGGRNEQFF
CDR3 DNA: TGTGCCAGCAGTTCCCCGGGAGGGAGGAATGAGCAGTTCTTC
J gene: TRBJ2-1
clone size: .
D gene: TRBD2
V gene: TRBV28

CDR3 protein: CASSQATGVTNEKLFF
CDR3 DNA: TGCGCCAGCAGCCAGGCTACAGGGGTGACTAATGAAAAACTGTTTTTT
J gene: TRBJ1-4
clone size: .
D gene: TRBD1
V gene: TRBV4-3

CDR3 protein: CASSYSIGRGDTIYF
CDR3 DNA: TGTGCCAGCAGTTACTCTATTGGCCGCGGGGACACCATATATTTT
J gene: TRBJ1-3
clone size: once
D gene: .
V gene: TRBV6-5

CDR3 protein: CASSLSSRGVGAQYF
CDR3 DNA: TGTGCCAGCAGTTTAAGTTCCAGGGGGGTTGGGGCCCAGTACTTC
J gene: TRBJ2-5
clone size: .
D gene: .
V gene: TRBV28

CDR3 protein: CATSDATGSSGANVLTF
CDR3 DNA: TGTGCCACCAGTGATGCGACAGGTAGCTCTGGGGCCAACGTCCTGACTTTC
J gene: TRBJ2-6
clone size: .
D gene: .
V gene: TRBV24-1

CDR3 protein: CASKQGSLNYGYTF
CDR3 DNA: TGTGCCAGCAAACAGGGCTCCCTTAACTATGGCTACACCTTC
J gene: TRBJ1-2
clone size: .
D gene: .
V gene: TRBV28

CDR3 protein: CAISVSGRPYEQYF
CDR3 DNA: TGTGCCATCAGTGTAAGCGGGAGGCCCTACGAGCAGTACTTC
J gene: TRBJ2-7
clone size: .
D gene: TRBD2
V gene: TRBV10-3

CDR3 protein: CASKTGDQPQHF
CDR3 DNA: TGTGCCAGTAAGACAGGCGATCAGCCCCAGCATTTT
J gene: TRBJ1-5
clone size: few
D gene: .
V gene: TRBV6-5

CDR3 protein: CASNSPGTSGAYEQYF
CDR3 DNA: TGTGCCAGCAATTCCCCTGGGACTAGCGGTGCCTACGAGCAGTACTTC
J gene: TRBJ2-7
clone size: .
D gene: TRBD2
V gene: TRBV28

CDR3 protein: CASGLVIGQANSNQPQHF
CDR3 DNA: TGTGCTAGTGGTTTGGTAATCGGACAGGCAAATAGCAATCAGCCCCAGCATTTT
J gene: TRBJ1-5
clone size: .
D gene: TRBD1
V gene: TRBV12-5

CDR3 protein: CASSPRQDSYEQYF
CDR3 DNA: TGTGCCAGCAGTCCTCGACAAGACTCCTACGAGCAGTACTTC
J gene: TRBJ2-7
clone size: .
D gene: .
V gene: TRBV27

CDR3 protein: CASSPSHLNHNEQFF
CDR3 DNA: TGTGCCAGCAGCCCTTCGCATCTAAATCACAATGAGCAGTTCTTC
J gene: TRBJ2-1
clone size: .
D gene: .
V gene: TRBV7-3

CDR3 protein: CASSYQGYTEAFF
CDR3 DNA: TGCGCCAGCAGCTATCAGGGGTACACTGAAGCTTTCTTT
J gene: TRBJ1-1
clone size: once
D gene: .
V gene: TRBV10-2

CDR3 protein: CATSRGGPNEKLFF
CDR3 DNA: TGTGCCACCAGCAGGGGGGGTCCTAATGAAAAACTGTTTTTT
J gene: TRBJ1-4
clone size: .
D gene: .
V gene: TRBV15

CDR3 protein: CASSQQGREQYF
CDR3 DNA: TGCGCCAGCAGCCAACAGGGGCGCGAGCAGTACTTC
J gene: TRBJ2-7
clone size: few
D gene: .
V gene: TRBV4-1

CDR3 protein: CASSLRGGRNTEAFF
CDR3 DNA: TGTGCCAGCAGCCTACGGGGGGGGAGGAACACTGAAGCTTTCTTT
J gene: TRBJ1-1
clone size: few
D gene: .
V gene: TRBV3-1/TRBV3-2

CDR3 protein: CASSSGVPYEQYF
CDR3 DNA: TGTGCCAGCAGTTCAGGGGTCCCCTACGAGCAGTACTTC
J gene: TRBJ2-7
clone size: .
D gene: .
V gene: TRBV12-3/TRBV12-4

CDR3 protein: CASSQPDRGSVEHEKLFF
CDR3 DNA: TGTGCCAGCAGCCAGCCCGATAGGGGGTCGGTTGAACATGAAAAACTGTTTTTT
J gene: TRBJ1-4
clone size: .
D gene: .
V gene: TRBV3-1/TRBV3-2

CDR3 protein: CASRDARGFGGYTF
CDR3 DNA: TGTGCCAGCAGGGATGCGCGGGGATTTGGTGGCTACACCTTC
J gene: TRBJ1-2
clone size: once
D gene: .
V gene: TRBV28

CDR3 protein: CATLPQGNTEAFF
CDR3 DNA: TGTGCCACCTTGCCTCAGGGGAACACTGAAGCTTTCTTT
J gene: TRBJ1-1
clone size: .
D gene: .
V gene: TRBV5-6

CDR3 protein: CASSPGAGELFF
CDR3 DNA: TGTGCCAGCAGCCCGGGAGCCGGGGAGCTGTTTTTT
J gene: TRBJ2-2
clone size: .
D gene: .
V gene: TRBV7-7

CDR3 protein: CASSPSGNTGELFF
CDR3 DNA: TGTGCCAGCTCACCGTCAGGGAACACCGGGGAGCTGTTTTTT
J gene: TRBJ2-2
clone size: .
D gene: .
V gene: TRBV18

CDR3 protein: CASSPAGAKEQFF
CDR3 DNA: TGTGCCAGCAGTCCGGCTGGGGCAAAGGAGCAGTTCTTC
J gene: TRBJ2-1
clone size: .
D gene: .
V gene: TRBV27

CDR3 protein: CAWNRTGGLSLAKNIQYF
CDR3 DNA: TGTGCCTGGAACCGGACAGGGGGCCTATCTCTAGCCAAAAACATTCAGTACTTC
J gene: TRBJ2-4
clone size: .
D gene: TRBD1
V gene: TRBV30

CDR3 protein: CASSLAGGEHDYGYTF
CDR3 DNA: TGTGCCAGCAGCTTGGCCGGGGGGGAGCACGACTATGGCTACACCTTC
J gene: TRBJ1-2
clone size: .
D gene: .
V gene: TRBV5-5

CDR3 protein: CASSIRPPGQMNEKLFF
CDR3 DNA: TGTGCCAGTAGTATCCGACCACCGGGACAGATGAATGAAAAACTGTTTTTT
J gene: TRBJ1-4
clone size: .
D gene: TRBD1
V gene: TRBV19

CDR3 protein: CASSLGLASEQYF
CDR3 DNA: TGTGCCAGCAGCTTAGGACTAGCATCCGAGCAGTACTTC
J gene: TRBJ2-7
clone size: many
D gene: TRBD2
V gene: TRBV7-3